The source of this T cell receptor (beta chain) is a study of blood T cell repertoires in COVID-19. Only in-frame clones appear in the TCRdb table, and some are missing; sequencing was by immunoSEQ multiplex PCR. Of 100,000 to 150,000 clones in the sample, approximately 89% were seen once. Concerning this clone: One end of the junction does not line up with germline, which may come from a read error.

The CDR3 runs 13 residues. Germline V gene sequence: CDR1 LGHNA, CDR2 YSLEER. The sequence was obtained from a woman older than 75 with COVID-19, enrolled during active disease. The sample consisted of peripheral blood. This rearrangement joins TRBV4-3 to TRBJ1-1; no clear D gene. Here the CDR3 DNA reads TGCGCCAGCAGCCAAGCCGGGAACACTGAAGTTTTCTTT. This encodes CASSQAGNTEVFF.